These 32 T cell receptor beta chains share one sample of origin, sequenced in a study of CD8 T cells in Susac syndrome. It was with random hexamers that about 0.45 to 1 ug RNA was reverse transcribed. TCRdb passed the immunoSEQ multiplex PCR reads through MiXCR, listing each CDR3 protein once. The table includes about 210,000 distinct CDR3 sequences, 95% detected once. The specimen sequenced was CD4+ T cells from PBMCs. The receptor set was obtained from a human donor with multiple sclerosis.

The V call is TRBV7-3, the J call TRBJ2-5; D may be TRBD1 or TRBD2 (5 bases each). The CDR3 loop spans 15 amino acids. Germline V CDR1 and CDR2: SGHTA, FQGTGA. V was trimmed by 0 bases and J by 7 bases, leaving 15 bases between them. CDR3 in amino acids: CASSLTYPGTGTQYF. Written as DNA, the CDR3 is TGTGCCAGCAGCTTAACGTACCCGGGGACGGGGACCCAGTACTTC.

The chain links TRBV5-1 to TRBJ2-7; 7 nucleotides line up with TRBD1. With 4 bases clipped from V and 3 bases from J, the junction kept 7 bases outside the gene matches. The CDR3 length is 14 residues. Germline-derived CDR1 and CDR2 are SGHRS and YFSETQ. The CDR3 here is CASSPFRQGYEQYF. The DNA of the CDR3 is TGCGCCAGCAGCCCATTTCGACAGGGCTACGAGCAGTACTTC.

The chain uses TRBV12-3 or TRBV12-4 and TRBJ1-3, with a tentative D call TRBD1 (6 bases). The CDR3 extends over 15 amino acids. Trimming removed 8 bases from V and 0 bases from J, with 14 bases in between. In DNA, the CDR3 is TGTGCCAGCGCGTCGTGGACAGTCTCTGGAAACACCATATATTTT. Protein sequence: CASASWTVSGNTIYF.

The genes are TRBV28 and TRBJ2-7; tentatively, D is TRBD1 (6 bases). V lost 3 bases and J 3 bases, leaving 12 bases between the germline ends. Germline CDR1 MDHEN, CDR2 SYDVKM. The CDR3 consists of 14 residues. CDR3 protein: CASSFTGSFYEQYF. The CDR3 coding sequence is TGTGCCAGCAGTTTTACAGGGTCCTTCTACGAGCAGTACTTC.

The chain uses TRBV5-1 and TRBJ1-1, with TRBD1 as a possible D gene (5 bases). The germline V gene encodes CDR1 SGHRS and CDR2 YFSETQ. The CDR3 length is 15 residues. With 5 bases removed from V and 1 base from J, the gap between germline ends came to 15 bases. This CDR3 is CASRLTGLQNTEAFF. The CDR3 bases are TGCGCCAGCAGGTTAACGGGACTCCAGAACACTGAAGCTTTCTTT.

The V call is TRBV7-9, the J call TRBJ2-3; 8 bases are shared with TRBD2. Germline CDR1 is SEHNR and CDR2 is FQNEAQ (reference sequence). CDR3 length: 16 amino acids. The CDR3 sequence is CGSSGSFADSTDTQYF. In DNA form, the CDR3 reads TGTGGGTCAAGCGGGAGTTTCGCCGACAGCACAGATACGCAGTATTTT.

The V and J genes are TRBV7-9 and TRBJ1-1; D remains unclear. This CDR3 has 12 amino acids. Per germline, CDR1 SEHNR and CDR2 FQNEAQ (reference sequence). The germline V and J ends were trimmed by 6 bases and 2 bases, with 7 bases remaining between them. CDR3 bases: TGTGCCAGCAGGAAGACCAACACTGAAGCTTTCTTT. Protein: CASRKTNTEAFF.

This chain uses TRBV27 with TRBJ2-7; the D is unclear. The CDR3 has 15 residues. Trimming took 3 bases from V and 5 from J, leaving 17 bases between them. Germline lookup yields CDR1 MNHEY and CDR2 SMNVEV (reference sequence). The CDR3 nucleotides are TGTGCCAGCAGTTTTGAGTTGGCTAGTCAGCACGAGCAGTACTTC. Translation gives CASSFELASQHEQYF.

The chain has TRBV20-1 and TRBJ2-5; no clear D gene. The CDR3 length is 13 residues. Germline CDR1 reads DFQATT; CDR2 reads SNEGSKA (reference sequence). V shed 3 bases and J shed 4 bases, with 12 bases lying between them. The CDR3 region is CSASLGWGETQYF. The CDR3 region has the DNA TGCAGTGCTAGTCTTGGTTGGGGAGAGACCCAGTACTTC.

The chain couples TRBV20-1 to TRBJ1-5; 9 bases line up with TRBD1. J lost 6 bases, V lost 5 bases, and 8 bases had no gene match. This CDR3 contains 14 residues. Germline CDR1 and CDR2: DFQATT and SNEGSKA (reference sequence). The DNA for the CDR3 is TGCAGTGCTCAAACAGGGGGCGCCGGTCAGCCCCAGCATTTT. It is translated as CSAQTGGAGQPQHF.

V is TRBV2 and J is TRBJ2-6; D ambiguous. Germline-derived CDR1 and CDR2 are SNHLY and FYNNEI. Deletions cut 6 bases from V and 3 bases from J, with 12 bases between. The CDR3 consists of 15 residues. This CDR3 reads CASSWTPNGANVLTF. CDR3 sequence (DNA): TGTGCCAGCAGCTGGACGCCGAATGGGGCCAACGTCCTGACTTTC.

The chain carries TRBV20-1 and TRBJ2-7; D is uncertain. This CDR3 is built from 15 residues. V lost 6 bases to trimming and J lost 4 bases, with 22 bases between them. Germline CDR1 and CDR2: DFQATT and SNEGSKA (reference sequence). Here the CDR3 DNA reads TGCAGTGCCCCGAATATGGGGTCAGACAAATACGAGCAGTACTTC. Amino acids: CSAPNMGSDKYEQYF.

The CDR3 protein is CASSTGLNSEAFF. Written as DNA, the CDR3 is TGTGCCAGTTCGACAGGGCTTAATTCTGAAGCTTTCTTT. This chain uses TRBV9 with TRBJ1-1, with TRBD1 matching over 7 bases. The V segment lost 8 bases and the J segment 6 bases; nucleotides outside the gene matches: 10. CDR3 length equals 13 residues. Germline V gene lookup returns CDR1 SGDLS and CDR2 YYNGEE.

The V and J genes are TRBV20-1 and TRBJ1-2; 9 bases are shared with TRBD1. Unmatched junction bases numbered 9, after V lost 6 bases and J lost 4 bases. Germline V gene data show CDR1 as DFQATT and CDR2 as SNEGSKA (reference sequence). The CDR3 consists of 14 residues. The CDR3 sequence: CSAVPGQGGYGYTF. The CDR3 region has the DNA TGCAGTGCCGTCCCGGGACAGGGCGGCTATGGCTACACCTTC.

V gene TRBV3-1 combines with J gene TRBJ2-7; the match to TRBD2 covers 8 bases. Germline CDR1 reads LGHDT; CDR2 reads YNNKEL (reference sequence). Germline trimming cut 4 bases from V and 3 bases from J; bases unmatched to any gene: 5. The CDR3 contains 14 residues. In nucleotides, the CDR3 is TGTGCCAGCAGCCGGAGCCGGGGGGGCTACGAGCAGTACTTC. Its translation: CASSRSRGGYEQYF.

V is TRBV4-2 and J is TRBJ2-5; no firm D call. The CDR3 has 12 amino acids. V was trimmed by 8 bases and J by 1 base, leaving 8 bases between them. The germline V gene encodes CDR1 LGHNA and CDR2 YNFKEQ. CDR3 DNA sequence: TGTGCCAGCTCACAAGGCCAAGAGACCCAGTACTTC. This encodes CASSQGQETQYF.

The chain joins TRBV15 to TRBJ1-1, with TRBD1 as a possible D gene (5 bases). The germline CDR1 and CDR2 sequences are LNHNV and YYDKDF (reference sequence). With 4 bases removed from V and 7 bases from J, the gap between germline ends came to 13 bases. CDR3 length: 13 amino acids. CDR3: CATSTGTLFEAFF. The DNA for the CDR3 is TGTGCCACCAGCACAGGGACCTTGTTTGAAGCTTTCTTT.

Here the CDR3 reads CSVMWGNTEAFF. The CDR3 nucleotides are TGCAGCGTGATGTGGGGGAACACTGAAGCTTTCTTT. V gene TRBV29-1 combines with J gene TRBJ1-1; no clear D. From germline, CDR1 is SQVTM and CDR2 ANQGSEA. V lost 6 bases and J lost 1, with 9 bases in between. The CDR3 consists of 12 residues. Full variable domain (rest looked up from reference TRBV29-1 and TRBJ1-1): SAVISQKPSRDICQRGTSLTIQCQVDSQVTMMFWYRQQPGQSLTLIATANQGSEATYESGFVIDKFPISRPNLTFSTLTVSNMSPEDSSIYLCSVMWGNTEAFFGQGTRLTVV.

The J gene is TRBJ2-7, the V gene TRBV29-1; 7 bases are shared with TRBD1. Losses at the gene ends were 5 bases for V and 4 bases for J; bases not matched to a gene: 8. CDR3 length: 13 amino acids. The germline V gene encodes CDR1 SQVTM and CDR2 ANQGSEA. CDR3 sequence: CSVRGTVPYEQYF. The CDR3 DNA reads TGCAGCGTTCGTGGGACAGTGCCTTACGAGCAGTACTTC.

This clonotype has only one observation. This chain uses TRBV3-1 with TRBJ1-1, with a weak D call TRBD1 (5 bases). Germline lookup yields CDR1 LGHDT and CDR2 YNNKEL (reference sequence). The V end lost 4 bases, the J end lost 0 bases, and 12 bases lay between the germline ends. The CDR3 runs 15 residues. The chain's CDR3 is CASSREGRMNTEAFF. Written as DNA, the CDR3 is TGTGCCAGCAGCCGCGAGGGACGTATGAACACTGAAGCTTTCTTT.

This chain uses TRBV15 with TRBJ2-7; 7 bases fit TRBD2. The junction had 21 bases not matched to a gene; V was cut back by 1 base and J by 3 bases. Germline V gives CDR1 LNHNV, CDR2 YYDKDF (reference sequence). This CDR3 spans 20 amino acids. The CDR3 coding sequence is TGTGCCACCAGCAGAGGAGTATACCGGGACTACCGATCTCCTAACTACGAGCAGTACTTC. Protein product: CATSRGVYRDYRSPNYEQYF.

V gene TRBV29-1 combines with J gene TRBJ2-1, with unresolved D. V dropped 5 bases and J dropped 5 bases, with 10 bases sitting between them. CDR3 length: 12 residues. Looked up from germline, CDR1 is SQVTM and CDR2 is ANQGSEA. CDR3 DNA: TGCAGCGTTTCTGACGGCGACAATGAGCAGTTCTTC. It codes for CSVSDGDNEQFF.

The chain joins TRBV29-1 to TRBJ2-1; D is unclear. Germline CDR1 and CDR2: SQVTM and ANQGSEA. V was shortened by 5 bases and J by 6 bases, with 11 bases between the two germline ends. CDR3 size: 12 residues. The CDR3 nucleotides are TGCAGCGTTTTTCGACAATCCAATGAGCAGTTCTTC. Its protein product is CSVFRQSNEQFF.

This clonotype was seen just once. The genes are TRBV3-1 and TRBJ1-1; D is unclear. CDR1 and CDR2 from the germline V gene are LGHDT and YNNKEL (reference sequence). V was shortened by 0 bases and J by 4 bases, with 12 bases between the two germline ends. The CDR3 length is 15 residues. CDR3 region: CASSQETNWGTEAFF. The CDR3, as DNA: TGTGCCAGCAGCCAAGAGACGAACTGGGGCACTGAAGCTTTCTTT.

The chain uses TRBV24-1 and TRBJ2-4; 9 nucleotides line up with TRBD1. The CDR3 runs 15 residues. Germline V gene data show CDR1 as KGHDR and CDR2 as SFDVKD. The trim removed 6 bases at V and 8 bases at J, leaving 10 bases unmatched. The CDR3 coding sequence is TGTGCCACCAGTCCTACAGGGGGCAATACGGACATTCAGTACTTC. It yields the protein CATSPTGGNTDIQYF.

This chain joins TRBV20-1 and TRBJ2-1, with D tentatively TRBD1 (6 bases). The CDR3 extends over 12 amino acids. The germline V and J ends were trimmed by 8 bases and 4 bases, with 12 bases remaining between them. CDR1 is DFQATT and CDR2 is SNEGSKA in the germline V gene (reference sequence). The CDR3 nucleotides read TGCAGTTTGGACAGACCTTACAATGAGCAGTTCTTC. The encoded protein is CSLDRPYNEQFF.

The chain has TRBV18 and TRBJ1-4, with D unclear. Trimming pared 0 bases from V and 5 bases from J, leaving 13 bases between. Germline CDR1 is KGHSH and CDR2 is LQKENI. CDR3 length: 16 amino acids. Here the CDR3 DNA reads TGTGCCAGCTCACCACCGCTGGAAGCCAGAAATGAAAAACTGTTTTTT. Translation gives CASSPPLEARNEKLFF.

This chain joins TRBV30 and TRBJ2-7; weak D call: TRBD2 (6 bases). There are 13 residues in the CDR3. The germline gives CDR1 GTSNPN, CDR2 SVGIG (reference sequence). V lost 8 bases and J 4 bases, leaving 18 bases between the germline ends. The CDR3 DNA reads TGTGCCGGAACGGAGGAGGGTTTGTACGAGCAGTACTTC. Its translation is CAGTEEGLYEQYF.

The gene calls are TRBV7-9 and TRBJ2-3, with D unclear. The V and J ends lost 2 bases and 3 bases respectively, with 9 bases between them. Germline CDR1 reads SEHNR; CDR2 reads FQNEAQ (reference sequence). CDR3 size: 14 residues. CDR3: CASSLSLGTDTQYF. CDR3 nucleotide sequence: TGTGCCAGCAGCTTAAGTTTAGGAACAGATACGCAGTATTTT.

J is TRBJ1-1 and V is TRBV29-1; TRBD1 matches at 9 bases. Germline lookup yields CDR1 SQVTM and CDR2 ANQGSEA. The length of the CDR3 is 14 residues. J lost 9 bases, V lost 4 bases, and 12 bases had no gene match. The CDR3 protein is CSVGFTRDRAKAFF. CDR3 nucleotides: TGCAGCGTTGGCTTTACTCGGGACAGGGCCAAAGCTTTCTTT. The variable domain in full, completed from reference TRBV29-1 and TRBJ1-1, reads SAVISQKPSRDICQRGTSLTIQCQVDSQVTMMFWYRQQPGQSLTLIATANQGSEATYESGFVIDKFPISRPNLTFSTLTVSNMSPEDSSIYLCSVGFTRDRAKAFFGQGTRLTVV.

This clonotype was counted a few times. The chain is built from TRBV5-4 and TRBJ2-7; 11 nucleotides line up with TRBD1. Germline-derived CDR1 and CDR2 are SGHNT and YYREEE (reference sequence). The CDR3 extends over 14 amino acids. V gave up 3 bases and J gave up 3 bases; unmatched junction bases: 2. The CDR3 DNA is TGTGCCAGCAGCTACGGGACAGGGGGCTACGAGCAGTACTTC. It codes for CASSYGTGGYEQYF.

Written as DNA, the CDR3 is TGTGCCAGAGTGGGGACGGGGGAGACCACAGATACGCAGTATTTT. As protein: CARVGTGETTDTQYF. V gene TRBV14 combines with J gene TRBJ2-3; D might be TRBD2 (6 bases). Between the trimmed V and J ends, which lost 9 bases and 2 bases, there was a span of 18 bases. The CDR3 is 15 amino acids. CDR1 and CDR2 (germline): SGHDN, FVKESK. The whole variable domain, filled in from reference TRBV14 and TRBJ2-3, reads EAGVTQFPSHSVIEKGQTVTLRCDPISGHDNLYWYRRVMGKEIKFLLHFVKESKQDESGMPNNRFLAERTGGTYSTLKVQPAELEDSGVYFCARVGTGETTDTQYFGPGTRLTVL.